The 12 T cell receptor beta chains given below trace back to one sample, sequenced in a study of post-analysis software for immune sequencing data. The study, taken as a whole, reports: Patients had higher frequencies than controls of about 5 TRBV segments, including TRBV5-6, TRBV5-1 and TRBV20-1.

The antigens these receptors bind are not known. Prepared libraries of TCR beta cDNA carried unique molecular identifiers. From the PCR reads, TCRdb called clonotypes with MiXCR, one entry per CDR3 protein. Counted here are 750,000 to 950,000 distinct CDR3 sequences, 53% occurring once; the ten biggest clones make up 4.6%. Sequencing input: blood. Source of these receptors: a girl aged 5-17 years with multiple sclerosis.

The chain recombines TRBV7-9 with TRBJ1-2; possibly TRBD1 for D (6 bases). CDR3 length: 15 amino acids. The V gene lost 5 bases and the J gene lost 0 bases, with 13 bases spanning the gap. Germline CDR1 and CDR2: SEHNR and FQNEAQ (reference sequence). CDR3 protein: CASSRAGATNYGYTF. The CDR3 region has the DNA TGTGCCAGCAGCCGAGCAGGGGCGACTAACTATGGCTACACCTTC.

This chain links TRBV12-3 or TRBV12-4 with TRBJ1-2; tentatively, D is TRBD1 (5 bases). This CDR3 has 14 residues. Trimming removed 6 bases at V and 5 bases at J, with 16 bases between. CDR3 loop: CASRTLTGVYGYTF. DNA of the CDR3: TGTGCCAGCAGGACCTTAACAGGAGTTTATGGCTACACCTTC.

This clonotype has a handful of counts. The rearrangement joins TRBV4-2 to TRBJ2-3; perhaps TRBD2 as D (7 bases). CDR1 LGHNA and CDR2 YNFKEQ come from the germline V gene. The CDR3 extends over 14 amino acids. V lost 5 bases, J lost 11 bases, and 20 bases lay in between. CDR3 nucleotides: TGTGCCAGCAGCACGGCTTCCGGGGGGCAGCGGCAGTATTTT. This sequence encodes CASSTASGGQRQYF.

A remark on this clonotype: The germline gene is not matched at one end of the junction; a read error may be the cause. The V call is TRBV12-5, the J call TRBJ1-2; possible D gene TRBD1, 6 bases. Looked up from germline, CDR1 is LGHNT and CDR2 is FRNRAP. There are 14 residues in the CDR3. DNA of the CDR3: TGTGCTGGTGGTCCAGACAGGTTACTGGGGGGCTACACCTTC. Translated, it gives CAGGPDRLLGGYTF.

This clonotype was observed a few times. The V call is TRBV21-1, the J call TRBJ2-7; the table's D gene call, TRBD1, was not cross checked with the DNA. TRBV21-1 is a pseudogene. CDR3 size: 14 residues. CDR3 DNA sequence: TGTGCCAGCAGCACCCCGGGACAGACTACGGGGCAGTACTTC. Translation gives CASSTPGQTTGQYF.

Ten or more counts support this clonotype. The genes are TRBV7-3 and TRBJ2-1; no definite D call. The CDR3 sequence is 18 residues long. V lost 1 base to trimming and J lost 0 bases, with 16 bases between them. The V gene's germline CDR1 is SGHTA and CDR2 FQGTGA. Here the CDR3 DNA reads TGTGCCAGCAGCTTAATGGATTACGGCGGAGACTCCTACAATGAGCAGTTCTTC. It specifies CASSLMDYGGDSYNEQFF.

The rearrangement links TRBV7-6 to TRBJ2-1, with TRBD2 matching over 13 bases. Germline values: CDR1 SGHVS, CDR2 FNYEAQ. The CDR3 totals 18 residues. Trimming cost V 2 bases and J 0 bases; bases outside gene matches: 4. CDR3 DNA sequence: TGTGCCAGCAGCTTAAGTAGACTAGCGGGAGGCTCCTACAATGAGCAGTTCTTC. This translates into CASSLSRLAGGSYNEQFF.

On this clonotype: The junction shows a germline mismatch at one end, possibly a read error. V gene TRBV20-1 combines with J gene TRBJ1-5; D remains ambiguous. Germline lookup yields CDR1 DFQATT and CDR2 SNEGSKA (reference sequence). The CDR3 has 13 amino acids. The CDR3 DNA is TGCAGTGCTAGGTGGGCCCTCGGGGAGCCCCGGCATTTT. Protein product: CSARWALGEPRHF.

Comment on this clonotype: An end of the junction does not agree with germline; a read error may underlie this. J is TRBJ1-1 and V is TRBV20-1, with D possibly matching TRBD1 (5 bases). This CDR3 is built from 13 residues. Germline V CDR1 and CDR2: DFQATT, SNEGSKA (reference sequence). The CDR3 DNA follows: TGCAGTGCTGGCAGGGTAATGAAAACTGAAGCTTTCTTT. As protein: CSAGRVMKTEAFF.

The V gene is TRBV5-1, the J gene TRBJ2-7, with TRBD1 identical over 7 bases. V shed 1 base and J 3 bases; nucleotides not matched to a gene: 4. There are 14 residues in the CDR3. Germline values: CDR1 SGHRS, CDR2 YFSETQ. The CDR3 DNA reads TGCGCCAGCAGCTTGCCAGGGGGACACTACGAGCAGTACTTC. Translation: CASSLPGGHYEQYF.

CDR3 in amino acids: CAARWGGAPPDTQYF. The CDR3 DNA is TGTGCCGCGAGATGGGGGGGCGCCCCACCAGATACGCAGTATTTT. The V gene is TRBV6-1, the J gene TRBJ2-3; D possibly corresponds to TRBD2 (7 bases). This CDR3 spans 15 amino acids. Germline V CDR1 and CDR2: MNHNS, SASEGT. Between the trimmed V and J ends, which lost 11 bases and 4 bases, there was a span of 22 bases.

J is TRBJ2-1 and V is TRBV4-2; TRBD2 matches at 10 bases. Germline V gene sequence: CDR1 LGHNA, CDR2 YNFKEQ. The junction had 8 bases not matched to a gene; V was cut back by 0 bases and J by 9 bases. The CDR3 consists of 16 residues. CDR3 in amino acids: CASSQDQRGGPSEQFF. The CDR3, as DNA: TGTGCCAGCAGCCAAGATCAGCGGGGGGGCCCGAGTGAGCAGTTCTTC.